The 18 T cell receptor beta chains below all came from one sample that was sequenced in a study of blood T cell repertoires in COVID-19. The protocol was immunoSEQ multiplex PCR, while the TCRdb copy is restricted to in-frame clones and leaves out a portion. Here the sample spans 90,000 to 130,000 clones, approximately 78% being singletons. Sequences were obtained from peripheral blood. The receptor source for this set is a man in his sixties or seventies with acute or convalescent COVID-19.

The genes are TRBV15 and TRBJ1-3; the D is unclear. The V end lost 4 bases, the J end lost 2 bases, and 15 bases lay between the germline ends. The CDR3 contains 16 residues. Germline V CDR1 and CDR2: LNHNV, YYDKDF (reference sequence). The CDR3 coding sequence is TGTGCCACCAGCATCGCAAGAGTACGTACTGGAAACACCATATATTTT. Translated, it gives CATSIARVRTGNTIYF.

The rearrangement uses TRBV5-6 and TRBJ2-1; 12 positions agree with TRBD2. Germline CDR1 SGHDT, CDR2 YYEEEE. J gave up 4 bases and V 1 base, and 12 bases lay outside the gene matches. CDR3 length: 19 amino acids. CDR3 sequence (DNA): TGTGCCAGCAGCTTGTTCCGCTCTAGCGGGGGGGCCGTTTACAATGAGCAGTTCTTC. Residues: CASSLFRSSGGAVYNEQFF.

V and J are TRBV5-6 and TRBJ2-2, with 8 bases identical to TRBD1. Unmatched junction bases numbered 9, after V lost 4 bases and J lost 4 bases. CDR3 size: 16 residues. From germline, CDR1 is SGHDT and CDR2 YYEEEE. The CDR3 sequence is CASSTRTGLGTGELFF. The CDR3 DNA is TGTGCCAGCAGCACACGGACAGGGTTGGGCACCGGGGAGCTGTTTTTT.

The chain has TRBV6-5 and TRBJ2-1; 15 bases are shared with TRBD2. Trimming cost V 4 bases and J 8 bases; bases outside gene matches: 6. The CDR3 has 16 residues. Germline assignment: CDR1 MNHEY and CDR2 SVGAGI. The CDR3 region is CASSSGLAGGVDEQFF. The CDR3 DNA is TGTGCCAGCAGTTCCGGACTAGCGGGGGGGGTCGATGAGCAGTTCTTC.

The chain is built from TRBV5-1 and TRBJ2-1; the match to TRBD2 covers 10 bases. CDR1 is SGHRS, CDR2 YFSETQ, per germline. The CDR3 contains 16 residues. The ends lost 3 bases at V and 6 bases at J; junction bases unmatched: 9. The CDR3: CASSWTGTSAFNEQFF. The CDR3 DNA follows: TGCGCCAGCAGCTGGACCGGGACTAGCGCTTTCAATGAGCAGTTCTTC.

V gene TRBV6-5 combines with J gene TRBJ2-4, with 11 positions matching TRBD2. The CDR3 is 15 residues long. Germline V lookup: CDR1 MNHEY, CDR2 SVGAGI. V dropped 7 bases and J dropped 3; count of bases not matched to a gene: 5. The CDR3: CASTEGLADKNIQYF. The CDR3 bases are TGTGCCAGCACCGAGGGACTAGCGGACAAAAACATTCAGTACTTC.

The gene calls are TRBV6-5 and TRBJ1-4; perhaps TRBD1 as D (5 bases). CDR1 is MNHEY and CDR2 is SVGAGI in the germline V gene. V shed 7 bases and J shed 0 bases, with 12 bases lying between them. This CDR3 has 15 residues. CDR3 bases: TGTGCCAGCATCAGGGCCGCTGCAACTAATGAAAAACTGTTTTTT. Translating gives CASIRAAATNEKLFF.

The chain links TRBV18 to TRBJ2-4, with D possibly being TRBD2 (5 bases). Germline assignment: CDR1 KGHSH and CDR2 LQKENI. This CDR3 has 14 residues. The V end lost 3 bases, the J end lost 3 bases, and 9 bases lay between the germline ends. CDR3 loop: CASSPDGVKNIQYF. CDR3 nucleotide sequence: TGTGCCAGCTCACCGGACGGGGTCAAAAACATTCAGTACTTC. Looking up the rest from reference TRBV18 and TRBJ2-4 gives the full variable domain: NAGVMQNPRHLVRRRGQEARLRCSPMKGHSHVYWYRQLPEEGLKFMVYLQKENIIDESGMPKERFSAEFPKEGPSILRIQQVVRGDSAAYFCASSPDGVKNIQYFGAGTRLSVL.

The chain has TRBV6-5 and TRBJ1-4; 7 bases line up with TRBD1. Per the germline V gene, CDR1 is MNHEY and CDR2 is SVGAGI. Trimming cost V 6 bases and J 4 bases; bases outside gene matches: 5. The CDR3 runs 14 residues. CDR3 sequence reads: CASRLDRRNEKLFF. The DNA of the CDR3 is TGTGCCAGCAGACTGGACAGGCGTAATGAAAAACTGTTTTTT.

The sample holds one count of this clone. V and J are TRBV6-5 and TRBJ2-2; TRBD1 is a possible D gene (5 bases). The CDR3 runs 14 residues. The germline V gene has CDR1 MNHEY and CDR2 SVGAGI. V was clipped by 2 bases and J by 1 base, with 5 bases between them. Written as DNA, the CDR3 is TGTGCCAGCAGTTACAGGGGGAACACCGGGGAGCTGTTTTTT. Its translation is CASSYRGNTGELFF.

Concerning this clone: An end of the junction does not agree with germline; a read error may underlie this. V is TRBV12-3 or TRBV12-4 and J is TRBJ2-7; possibly TRBD2 for D (6 bases). The CDR3 runs 12 residues. Here the CDR3 DNA reads TGTGCCAGCAGTTTAACCCCCTCGGGACTGGCCTTC. Protein product: CASSLTPSGLAF.

The chain employs TRBV10-3 and TRBJ1-2; 7 bases agree with TRBD1. From germline, CDR1 is ENHRY and CDR2 SYGVKD. The junction had 8 bases not matched to a gene; V was cut back by 7 bases and J by 6 bases. This CDR3 region has 13 residues. The CDR3 loop is CAITGATGNGYTF. Written as DNA, the CDR3 is TGTGCCATCACGGGGGCGACAGGGAATGGCTACACCTTC.

The chain has TRBV5-1 and TRBJ2-4, with 9 bases identical to TRBD1. Trimming took 0 bases from V and 7 from J; bases not matched to a gene: 5. Germline assignment: CDR1 SGHRS and CDR2 YFSETQ. The CDR3 has 15 amino acids. In DNA form, the CDR3 reads TGCGCCAGCAGCTTGGCCGGGACAGGGACGAACATTCAGTACTTC. It specifies CASSLAGTGTNIQYF.

The chain is built from TRBV6-5 and TRBJ2-7, with D maybe TRBD1 (6 bases). There are 12 residues in the CDR3. The germline CDR1 and CDR2 sequences are MNHEY and SVGAGI. The V end lost 7 bases, the J end lost 8 bases, and 15 bases lay between the germline ends. CDR3: CASTQKGDKQYF. CDR3 DNA sequence: TGTGCCAGCACCCAGAAGGGGGATAAGCAGTACTTC.

This clone was counted between two and nine times. This chain uses TRBV5-1 with TRBJ2-2; perhaps TRBD2 as D (5 bases). Germline CDR1 SGHRS, CDR2 YFSETQ. The CDR3 is made up of 15 amino acids. Trimming removed 0 bases from V and 7 bases from J, with 13 bases in between. The CDR3 nucleotides are TGCGCCAGCAGCTTGGATCCGTCGGGGATCGGGGAGCTGTTTTTT. This translates into CASSLDPSGIGELFF.

This clone is medium-sized by share. The chain combines TRBV9 with TRBJ2-2, with 7 bases identical to TRBD1. Germline trimming cut 0 bases from V and 4 bases from J; bases unmatched to any gene: 6. This CDR3 has 16 residues. CDR1 is SGDLS and CDR2 is YYNGEE in the germline V gene. The DNA for the CDR3 is TGTGCCAGCAGCGTAGTGGCAGGGGGAACCACCGGGGAGCTGTTTTTT. Translated: CASSVVAGGTTGELFF.

The rearrangement joins TRBV2 to TRBJ2-7, with 7 bases lining up with TRBD2. CDR1 and CDR2 (germline): SNHLY, FYNNEI. This CDR3 contains 14 residues. V gave up 6 bases and J gave up 6 bases; unmatched junction bases: 11. The CDR3 reads CASSRTERDREQYF. CDR3 nucleotides: TGTGCCAGCAGCCGAACGGAGCGGGATCGCGAGCAGTACTTC. Drawing the rest from reference TRBV2 and TRBJ2-7, the complete variable domain is EPEVTQTPSHQVTQMGQEVILRCVPISNHLYFYWYRQILGQKVEFLVSFYNNEISEKSEIFDDQFSVERPDGSNFTLKIRSTKLEDSAMYFCASSRTERDREQYFGPGTRLTVT.

V usage is TRBV6-5 and J usage is TRBJ1-3; tentative D call: TRBD1 (5 bases). Deletions cut 4 bases from V and 6 bases from J, with 10 bases between. CDR3 length: 13 amino acids. The germline CDR1 and CDR2 sequences are MNHEY and SVGAGI. Here the CDR3 reads CASSFQGTNTIYF. In DNA, the CDR3 is TGTGCCAGCAGTTTCCAGGGAACAAACACCATATATTTT.